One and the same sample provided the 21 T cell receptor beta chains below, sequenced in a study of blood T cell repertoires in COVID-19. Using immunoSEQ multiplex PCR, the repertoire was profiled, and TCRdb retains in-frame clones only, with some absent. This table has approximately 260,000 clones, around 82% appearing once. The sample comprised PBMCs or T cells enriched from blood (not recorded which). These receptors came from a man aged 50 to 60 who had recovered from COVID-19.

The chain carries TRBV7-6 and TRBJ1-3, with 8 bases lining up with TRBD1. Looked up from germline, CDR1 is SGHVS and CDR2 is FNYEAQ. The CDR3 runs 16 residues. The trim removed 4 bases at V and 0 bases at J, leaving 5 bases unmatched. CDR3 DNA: TGTGCCAGCAGCTCGGGACAGGCAGACTCTGGAAACACCATATATTTT. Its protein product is CASSSGQADSGNTIYF.

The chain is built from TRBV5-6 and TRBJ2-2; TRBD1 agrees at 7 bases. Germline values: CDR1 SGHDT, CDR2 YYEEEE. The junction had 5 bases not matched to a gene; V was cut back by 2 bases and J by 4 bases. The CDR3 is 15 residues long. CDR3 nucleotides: TGTGCCAGCAGCTTACAGGGGATTGGCACCGGGGAGCTGTTTTTT. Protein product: CASSLQGIGTGELFF. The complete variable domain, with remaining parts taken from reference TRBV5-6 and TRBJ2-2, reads DAGVTQSPTHLIKTRGQQVTLRCSPKSGHDTVSWYQQALGQGPQFIFQYYEEEERQRGNFPDRFSGHQFPNYSSELNVNALLLGDSALYLCASSLQGIGTGELFFGEGSRLTVL.

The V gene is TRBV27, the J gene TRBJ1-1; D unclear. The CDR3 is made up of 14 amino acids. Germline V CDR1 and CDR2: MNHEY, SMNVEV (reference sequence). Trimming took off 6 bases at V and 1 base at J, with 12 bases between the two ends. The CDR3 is CASSNLLKNTEAFF. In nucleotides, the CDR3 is TGTGCCAGCAGCAACTTGTTGAAGAACACTGAAGCTTTCTTT.

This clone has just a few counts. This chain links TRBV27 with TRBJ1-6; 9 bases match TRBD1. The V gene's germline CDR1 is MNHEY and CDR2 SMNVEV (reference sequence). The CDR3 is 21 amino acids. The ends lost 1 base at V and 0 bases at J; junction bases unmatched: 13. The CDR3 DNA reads TGTGCCAGCAGTTTATTGTCCGCCGGGACAGGGCTCTACTCCTATAATTCACCCCTCCACTTT. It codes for CASSLLSAGTGLYSYNSPLHF.

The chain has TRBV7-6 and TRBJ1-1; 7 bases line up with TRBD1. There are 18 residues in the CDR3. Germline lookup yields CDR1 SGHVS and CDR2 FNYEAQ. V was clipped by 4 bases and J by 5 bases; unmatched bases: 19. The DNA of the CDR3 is TGTGCCAGCAGCTCCGGTTTGGTTACAGGGGCAACGGGAACTGAAGCTTTCTTT. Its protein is CASSSGLVTGATGTEAFF.

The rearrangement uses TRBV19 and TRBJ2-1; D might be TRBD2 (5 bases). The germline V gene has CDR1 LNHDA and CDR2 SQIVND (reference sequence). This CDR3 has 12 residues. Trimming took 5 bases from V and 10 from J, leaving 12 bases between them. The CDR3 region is CASSRREREQFF. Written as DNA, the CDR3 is TGTGCCAGTAGTCGTAGGGAGCGGGAGCAGTTCTTC.

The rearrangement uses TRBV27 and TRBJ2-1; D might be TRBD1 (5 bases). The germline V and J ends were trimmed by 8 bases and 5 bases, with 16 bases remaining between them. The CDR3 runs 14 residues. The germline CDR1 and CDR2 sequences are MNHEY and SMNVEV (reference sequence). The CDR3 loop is CASGQGLDHNEQFF. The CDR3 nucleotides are TGTGCCAGCGGCCAGGGTTTGGACCACAATGAGCAGTTCTTC.

CDR3 sequence reads: CSVTGYKTQYF. DNA of the CDR3: TGCAGCGTGACAGGGTATAAGACCCAGTACTTC. V gene TRBV29-1 combines with J gene TRBJ2-5, with TRBD1 matching 7 bases. V dropped 6 bases and J dropped 6; count of bases not matched to a gene: 4. This CDR3 is 11 amino acids long. Per germline, CDR1 SQVTM and CDR2 ANQGSEA.

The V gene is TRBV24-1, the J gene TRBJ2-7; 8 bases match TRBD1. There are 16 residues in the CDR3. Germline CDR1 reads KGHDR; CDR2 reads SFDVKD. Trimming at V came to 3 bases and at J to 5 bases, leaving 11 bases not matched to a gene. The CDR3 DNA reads TGTGCCACCAGTGATCCGATCCGGACAGGGTCAGACGAGCAGTACTTC. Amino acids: CATSDPIRTGSDEQYF.

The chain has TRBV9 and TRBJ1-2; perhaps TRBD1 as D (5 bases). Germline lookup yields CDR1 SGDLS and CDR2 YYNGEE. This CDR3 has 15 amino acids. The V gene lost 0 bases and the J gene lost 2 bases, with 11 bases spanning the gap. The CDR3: CASSVGAPGNYGYTF. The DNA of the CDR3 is TGTGCCAGCAGCGTAGGGGCCCCAGGGAACTATGGCTACACCTTC.

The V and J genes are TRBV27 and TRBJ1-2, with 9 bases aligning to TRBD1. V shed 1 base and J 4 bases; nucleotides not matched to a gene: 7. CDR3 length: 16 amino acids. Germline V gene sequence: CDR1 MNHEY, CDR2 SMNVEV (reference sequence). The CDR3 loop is CASSLFPGTGSYGYTF. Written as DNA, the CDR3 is TGTGCCAGCAGTTTATTTCCCGGGACAGGGTCCTATGGCTACACCTTC.

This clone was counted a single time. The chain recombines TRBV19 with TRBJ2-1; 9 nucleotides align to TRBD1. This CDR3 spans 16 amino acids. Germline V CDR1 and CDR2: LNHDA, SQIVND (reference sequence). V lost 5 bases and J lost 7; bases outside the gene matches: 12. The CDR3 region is CASSGARDRVVNEQFF. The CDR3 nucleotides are TGTGCCAGTAGTGGGGCCCGGGACAGGGTGGTGAATGAGCAGTTCTTC.

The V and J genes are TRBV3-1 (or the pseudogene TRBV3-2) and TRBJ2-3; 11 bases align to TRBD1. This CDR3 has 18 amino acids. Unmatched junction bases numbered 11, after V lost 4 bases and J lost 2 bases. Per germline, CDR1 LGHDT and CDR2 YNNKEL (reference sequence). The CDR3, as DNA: TGTGCCAGCAGCCCCGGACAGGGGGCCAGTAAACTCACAGATACGCAGTATTTT. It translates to CASSPGQGASKLTDTQYF.

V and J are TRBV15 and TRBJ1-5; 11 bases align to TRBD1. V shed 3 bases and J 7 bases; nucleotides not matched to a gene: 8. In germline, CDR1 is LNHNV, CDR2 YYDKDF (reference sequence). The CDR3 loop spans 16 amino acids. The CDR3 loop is CATSSPGTGGRQPQHF. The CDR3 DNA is TGTGCCACCAGCAGCCCCGGGACAGGGGGACGGCAGCCCCAGCATTTT. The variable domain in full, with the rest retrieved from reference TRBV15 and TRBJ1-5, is DAMVIQNPRYQVTQFGKPVTLSCSQTLNHNVMYWYQQKSSQAPKLLFHYYDKDFNNEADTPDNFQSRRPNTSFCFLDIRSPGLGDTAMYLCATSSPGTGGRQPQHFGDGTRLSIL.

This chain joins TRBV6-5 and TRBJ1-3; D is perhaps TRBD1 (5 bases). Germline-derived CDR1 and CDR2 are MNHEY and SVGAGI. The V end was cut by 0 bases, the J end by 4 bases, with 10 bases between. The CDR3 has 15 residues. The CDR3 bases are TGTGCCAGCAGTTACTCGGGGCAGGGAGGAAACACCATATATTTT. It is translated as CASSYSGQGGNTIYF.

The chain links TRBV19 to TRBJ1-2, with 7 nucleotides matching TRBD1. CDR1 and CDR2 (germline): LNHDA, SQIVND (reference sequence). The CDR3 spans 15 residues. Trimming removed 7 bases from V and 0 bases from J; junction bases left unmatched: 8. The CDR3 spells CASTPGTAANYGYTF. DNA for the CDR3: TGTGCCAGTACCCCTGGGACAGCAGCTAACTATGGCTACACCTTC.

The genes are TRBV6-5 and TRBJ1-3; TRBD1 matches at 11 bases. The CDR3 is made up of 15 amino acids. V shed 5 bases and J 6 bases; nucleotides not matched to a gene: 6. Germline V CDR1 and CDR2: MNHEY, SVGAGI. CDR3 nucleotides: TGTGCCAGCAGTACCCGGACAGGGGGCGTAAACACCATATATTTT. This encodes CASSTRTGGVNTIYF.

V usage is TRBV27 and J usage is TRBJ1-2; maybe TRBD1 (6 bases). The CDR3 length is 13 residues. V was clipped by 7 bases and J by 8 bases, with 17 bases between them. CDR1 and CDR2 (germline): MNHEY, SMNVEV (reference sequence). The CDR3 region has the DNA TGTGCCAGCAAAGCCACAGGGATGCCGGGCTACACCTTC. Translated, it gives CASKATGMPGYTF.

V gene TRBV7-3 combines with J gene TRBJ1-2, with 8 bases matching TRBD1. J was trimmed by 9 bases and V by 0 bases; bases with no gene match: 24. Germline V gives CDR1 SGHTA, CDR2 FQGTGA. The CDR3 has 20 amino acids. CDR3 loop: CASSLTIRGAGTGFVNSYTF. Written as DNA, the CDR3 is TGTGCCAGCAGCTTAACGATTCGAGGGGCCGGGACAGGCTTCGTGAATAGCTACACCTTC.

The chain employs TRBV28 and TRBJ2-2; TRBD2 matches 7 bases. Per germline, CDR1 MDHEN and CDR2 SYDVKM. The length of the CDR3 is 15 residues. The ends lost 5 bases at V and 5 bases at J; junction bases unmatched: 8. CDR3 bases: TGTGCCAGCAGTCTCCCTCTGGGAGGGACCGGGGAGCTGTTTTTT. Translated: CASSLPLGGTGELFF.

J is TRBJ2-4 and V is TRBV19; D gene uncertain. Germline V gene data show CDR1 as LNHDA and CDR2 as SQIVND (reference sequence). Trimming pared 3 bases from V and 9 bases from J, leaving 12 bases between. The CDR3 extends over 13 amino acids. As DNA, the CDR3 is TGTGCCAGTAGTATCGCCAGCTCGGGCATTCAGTACTTC. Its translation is CASSIASSGIQYF.